Each of the 30 T cell receptor beta chains below was sequenced from the same sample in a study of early T cells in non-severe SARS-CoV-2 infection. One entry per CDR3 protein, called by TCRdb with MiXCR from the 5' RACE reads. Of tens of thousands of distinct CDR3 sequences in the sample, roughly 10% are singletons; the top ten hold 6.4%. Sequenced sample: whole blood. These receptors originate from an adult who was a healthcare worker with PCR-confirmed SARS-CoV-2 infection or an uninfected control (not recorded which).

This clonotype showed up just a few times. The chain uses TRBV28 and TRBJ2-1, with D possibly TRBD1 on 6 matching bases. Trimming stripped 6 bases from V and 8 bases from J, with 14 bases between. Germline V gene lookup returns CDR1 MDHEN and CDR2 SYDVKM. The CDR3 is made up of 13 amino acids. The CDR3 loop is CASSRGQNDEQFF. The CDR3 nucleotides are TGTGCCAGCAGCCGCGGACAGAACGATGAGCAGTTCTTC. Drawing the rest from reference TRBV28 and TRBJ2-1, the complete variable domain is DVKVTQSSRYLVKRTGEKVFLECVQDMDHENMFWYRQDPGLGLRLIYFSYDVKMKEKGDIPEGYSVSREKKERFSLILESASTNQTSMYLCASSRGQNDEQFFGPGTRLTVL.

This clonotype came up a few times. The rearrangement joins TRBV2 to TRBJ2-5, with 7 bases fitting TRBD1. J gave up 2 bases and V 5 bases, and 5 bases lay outside the gene matches. CDR3 size: 14 residues. Germline CDR1 and CDR2: SNHLY and FYNNEI. As DNA, the CDR3 is TGTGCCAGCAGTCGCCAGGGGGATCAAGAGACCCAGTACTTC. It codes for CASSRQGDQETQYF. The variable domain in full, completed from reference TRBV2 and TRBJ2-5, reads EPEVTQTPSHQVTQMGQEVILRCVPISNHLYFYWYRQILGQKVEFLVSFYNNEISEKSEIFDDQFSVERPDGSNFTLKIRSTKLEDSAMYFCASSRQGDQETQYFGPGTRLLVL.

In this sample, this clonotype turned up a few times. V is TRBV6-6 and J is TRBJ1-2; tentatively, D is TRBD1 (6 bases). The CDR3 consists of 15 residues. Germline V gene data show CDR1 as MNHNY and CDR2 as SVGAGI (reference sequence). Trimming removed 7 bases at V and 4 bases at J, with 19 bases between. The DNA of the CDR3 is TGTGCCAGCACCCTGTCCGGGGGCAGCCTCTATGGCTACACCTTC. It yields the protein CASTLSGGSLYGYTF.

The CDR3 sequence is CSARLLDRSDTQYF. Written as DNA, the CDR3 is TGCAGTGCTAGACTACTTGACAGATCAGATACGCAGTATTTT. This sequence joins TRBV20-1 and TRBJ2-3; possibly TRBD1 for D (5 bases). CDR1 DFQATT and CDR2 SNEGSKA come from the germline V gene (reference sequence). The germline V and J ends were trimmed by 2 bases and 4 bases, with 13 bases remaining between them. The CDR3 is made up of 14 amino acids.

The chain is built from TRBV18 and TRBJ1-5; the D gene is possibly TRBD1 (5 bases). V lost 2 bases, J lost 4 bases, and 6 bases lay in between. The CDR3 has 13 amino acids. Looked up from germline, CDR1 is KGHSH and CDR2 is LQKENI. The CDR3 here is CASSPDRNQPQHF. In DNA form, the CDR3 reads TGTGCCAGCTCACCAGACAGAAATCAGCCCCAGCATTTT.

V usage is TRBV20-1 and J usage is TRBJ2-7; D unresolved. CDR3 length: 15 amino acids. Trimming cost V 0 bases and J 6 bases, with 18 bases left between them. Germline CDR1 reads DFQATT; CDR2 reads SNEGSKA (reference sequence). CDR3 nucleotides: TGCAGTGCTAGAGAACCTATCAAGGTTTCAGGCGAGCAGTACTTC. Amino acid sequence: CSAREPIKVSGEQYF.

This clonotype was counted at least ten times. The chain couples TRBV10-2 to TRBJ2-7, with D possibly TRBD2 on 6 matching bases. V was pared by 4 bases and J by 3 bases, with 19 bases between. The germline V gene has CDR1 WSHSY and CDR2 SAAADI. This CDR3 region has 16 residues. CDR3 loop: CASSGMRLAKNYEQYF. The CDR3 DNA reads as TGCGCCAGCAGTGGAATGAGGCTAGCGAAGAACTACGAGCAGTACTTC.

This clonotype appeared a few times. This sequence joins TRBV28 and TRBJ2-2; D unclear. Trimming left V 3 bases short and J 4 bases short, with 9 bases between. Germline assignment: CDR1 MDHEN and CDR2 SYDVKM. The CDR3 is 14 residues long. The CDR3 sequence is CASSLGSFTGELFF. CDR3 bases: TGTGCCAGCAGTTTGGGCTCTTTCACCGGGGAGCTGTTTTTT. The full variable domain, its missing parts supplied by reference TRBV28 and TRBJ2-2, is DVKVTQSSRYLVKRTGEKVFLECVQDMDHENMFWYRQDPGLGLRLIYFSYDVKMKEKGDIPEGYSVSREKKERFSLILESASTNQTSMYLCASSLGSFTGELFFGEGSRLTVL.

In this sample, this clonotype turned up many times. J is TRBJ2-1 and V is TRBV3-1; D remains unclear. This CDR3 has 14 residues. Germline assignment: CDR1 LGHDT and CDR2 YNNKEL (reference sequence). With 4 bases removed from V and 3 bases from J, the gap between germline ends came to 10 bases. CDR3 amino acids: CASSPTGYYNEQFF. In DNA, the CDR3 is TGTGCCAGCAGCCCGACTGGGTACTACAATGAGCAGTTCTTC.

V gene TRBV4-1 combines with J gene TRBJ2-6; possible D gene TRBD2, 6 bases. Per the germline V gene, CDR1 is MGHRA and CDR2 is YSYEKL. This CDR3 contains 17 residues. The V gene lost 1 base and the J gene lost 0 bases, with 10 bases spanning the gap. The CDR3 protein is CASSQVADFSGANVLTF. For the CDR3, the DNA is TGCGCCAGCAGCCAAGTAGCGGACTTCTCTGGGGCCAACGTCCTGACTTTC.

V is TRBV12-3 or TRBV12-4 and J is TRBJ2-2, with D perhaps matching TRBD1 (5 bases). The CDR3 has 14 amino acids. Trimming left V 0 bases short and J 5 bases short, with 7 bases between. The CDR3 region is CASSLARATGELFF. The DNA for the CDR3 is TGTGCCAGCAGTTTAGCCAGGGCGACCGGGGAGCTGTTTTTT.

This chain connects TRBV18 to TRBJ2-1; D unresolved. V was clipped by 2 bases and J by 0 bases, with 5 bases between them. The germline CDR1 and CDR2 sequences are KGHSH and LQKENI. The CDR3 has 14 amino acids. The CDR3 DNA is TGTGCCAGCTCACCAAGGAGCTCCTACAATGAGCAGTTCTTC. Encoded protein: CASSPRSSYNEQFF.

V is TRBV7-2 and J is TRBJ2-5, with D possibly being TRBD1 (6 bases). CDR3 size: 14 residues. Germline values: CDR1 SGHTA, CDR2 FQGNSA. V lost 5 bases and J lost 9, with 19 bases in between. The DNA for the CDR3 is TGTGCCAGCAGCCCACTCGGGCGGCCAGGGGCCCAGTACTTC. Protein product: CASSPLGRPGAQYF. The whole variable domain, filled in from reference TRBV7-2 and TRBJ2-5, reads GAGVSQSPSNKVTEKGKDVELRCDPISGHTALYWYRQSLGQGLEFLIYFQGNSAPDKSGLPSDRFSAERTGGSVSTLTIQRTQQEDSAVYLCASSPLGRPGAQYFGPGTRLLVL.

V is TRBV30 and J is TRBJ2-3; 13 nucleotides match TRBD2. The CDR3 is 16 residues long. Per germline, CDR1 GTSNPN and CDR2 SVGIG (reference sequence). Germline trimming cut 2 bases from V and 6 bases from J; bases unmatched to any gene: 8. The DNA of the CDR3 is TGTGCCTGGAGTCCTCGGACTAGCGGGAGATACGATACGCAGTATTTT. Encoded protein: CAWSPRTSGRYDTQYF.

This clonotype was seen ten or more times. V gene TRBV5-1 combines with J gene TRBJ1-1; the D gene is possibly TRBD1 (6 bases). The CDR3 loop spans 16 amino acids. The germline gives CDR1 SGHRS, CDR2 YFSETQ. The V end was cut by 1 base, the J end by 5 bases, with 18 bases between. The CDR3 here is CASSLIRGLGGTEAFF. The CDR3 DNA reads as TGCGCCAGCAGCTTGATCAGGGGCCTAGGGGGAACTGAAGCTTTCTTT.

This clonotype was picked up a small number of times. V and J are TRBV10-1 and TRBJ2-7; D gene ambiguous. V lost 6 bases and J lost 3, with 9 bases in between. This CDR3 has 12 residues. Germline V lookup: CDR1 WNHNN, CDR2 SYGVQD (reference sequence). The CDR3, as DNA: TGCGCCAGCAGCGCCTACTTCTACGAGCAGTACTTC. Translating gives CASSAYFYEQYF.

The V gene is TRBV10-3, the J gene TRBJ2-7; D unclear. The CDR3 length is 12 residues. V shed 4 bases and J shed 5 bases, with 9 bases lying between them. Germline assignment: CDR1 ENHRY and CDR2 SYGVKD. CDR3 nucleotides: TGTGCCATCAGTGGTCTGGAAGACGAGCAGTACTTC. As protein: CAISGLEDEQYF.

This clonotype was seen more than once but under ten times. The chain employs TRBV11-2 and TRBJ2-1; 11 bases are a match to TRBD2. Germline V gives CDR1 SGHAT, CDR2 FQNNGV. With V trimmed by 5 bases and J by 6 bases, 3 bases remained unmatched. This CDR3 is 14 amino acids long. CDR3 in DNA: TGTGCCAGCAGCGGACTAGCGGGCCTCAATGAGCAGTTCTTC. It translates to CASSGLAGLNEQFF.

This clonotype occurred many times. The genes are TRBV7-2 and TRBJ2-3; D ambiguous. V was trimmed by 0 bases and J by 0 bases, leaving 10 bases between them. Germline V gives CDR1 SGHTA, CDR2 FQGNSA. The CDR3 length is 16 residues. The CDR3 region has the DNA TGTGCCAGCAGCTTAGCGCTAATGACTAGCACAGATACGCAGTATTTT. It yields the protein CASSLALMTSTDTQYF.

CDR3: CASKRAPDEKLFF. CDR3 nucleotides: TGTGCCAGTAAAAGGGCGCCGGATGAAAAACTGTTTTTT. The rearrangement links TRBV19 to TRBJ1-4; D gene unclear. V dropped 7 bases and J dropped 6 bases, with 12 bases sitting between them. The CDR3 has 13 amino acids. In germline, CDR1 is LNHDA, CDR2 SQIVND (reference sequence).

The chain uses TRBV20-1 and TRBJ2-7, with 7 bases identical to TRBD2. The CDR3 is 13 amino acids. CDR1 is DFQATT and CDR2 is SNEGSKA in the germline V gene (reference sequence). V lost 5 bases, J lost 2 bases, and 6 bases stayed unmatched. The CDR3 sequence is CSALSGNTYEQYF. DNA of the CDR3: TGCAGTGCTTTGAGCGGGAACACCTACGAGCAGTACTTC.

Only a few counts were recorded for this clonotype. The V and J genes are TRBV7-2 and TRBJ1-2; unclear D gene. Trimming left V 4 bases short and J 3 bases short, with 9 bases between. Germline CDR1 SGHTA, CDR2 FQGNSA. The CDR3 runs 13 residues. Here the CDR3 DNA reads TGTGCCAGCAGCTCGGACGGGTACTATGGCTACACCTTC. Translation gives CASSSDGYYGYTF.

This clonotype was seen ten or more times. The V gene is TRBV6-4, the J gene TRBJ2-1, with a tentative D call TRBD2 (5 bases). Germline CDR1 is MRHNA and CDR2 is SNTAGT. The V end lost 4 bases, the J end lost 4 bases, and 17 bases lay between the germline ends. The CDR3 has 16 amino acids. The CDR3 coding sequence is TGTGCCAGCAGTGGTTCCGCCAGCGGCCTTTACAATGAGCAGTTCTTC. This encodes CASSGSASGLYNEQFF.

This chain links TRBV27 with TRBJ1-1; D is unresolved. V dropped 0 bases and J dropped 5 bases, with 7 bases sitting between them. The CDR3 is 13 amino acids. The germline V gene has CDR1 MNHEY and CDR2 SMNVEV (reference sequence). DNA for the CDR3: TGTGCCAGCAGTTTATCGACGATTACTGAAGCTTTCTTT. Its protein product is CASSLSTITEAFF.

Many counts were recorded for this clonotype. The rearrangement joins TRBV12-3 or TRBV12-4 to TRBJ2-7; no reliable D call. V was trimmed by 4 bases and J by 7 bases, leaving 8 bases between them. CDR3 length equals 11 residues. CDR3 protein: CASSSMGEQYF. The CDR3 nucleotides read TGTGCCAGCAGTTCGATGGGGGAGCAGTACTTC.

This clonotype was observed at least ten times. V gene TRBV7-6 combines with J gene TRBJ2-3, with D hard to call. Per the germline V gene, CDR1 is SGHVS and CDR2 is FNYEAQ. Trimming pared 2 bases from V and 0 bases from J, leaving 9 bases between. There are 15 residues in the CDR3. Written as DNA, the CDR3 is TGTGCCAGCAGCTTATTAGGTGGTAGCACAGATACGCAGTATTTT. Amino acids: CASSLLGGSTDTQYF.

In this sample, this clonotype turned up a few times. The chain employs TRBV7-8 and TRBJ1-5, with D unclear. The germline V gene encodes CDR1 SGHVS and CDR2 FQNEAQ. Trimming shortened V by 4 bases and J by 0 bases, and 19 bases separated the two germline ends. CDR3 size: 18 residues. Here the CDR3 reads CASSSEALRILSNQPQHF. As DNA, the CDR3 is TGTGCCAGCAGCTCGGAAGCGTTGAGAATCCTTAGCAATCAGCCCCAGCATTTT.

This chain joins TRBV28 and TRBJ2-3, with D possibly being TRBD1 (6 bases). The CDR3 runs 13 residues. V gave up 9 bases and J gave up 2 bases, with 12 bases separating them. The germline CDR1 and CDR2 sequences are MDHEN and SYDVKM. The CDR3 DNA is TGTGCCAGTGGGGGCACTTTCACAGATACGCAGTATTTT. Amino acids: CASGGTFTDTQYF.

This sequence joins TRBV5-4 and TRBJ2-3; D unresolved. CDR3 length equals 17 residues. V lost 0 bases, J lost 0 bases, and 14 bases lay in between. Per the germline V gene, CDR1 is SGHNT and CDR2 is YYREEE (reference sequence). The CDR3 nucleotides are TGTGCCAGCAGCTTGGAACCCGACGGAGCTAGCACAGATACGCAGTATTTT. Its protein is CASSLEPDGASTDTQYF.

This clonotype was detected many times. The chain recombines TRBV6-2 or TRBV6-3 with TRBJ2-1; TRBD1 matches 9 bases. Germline CDR1 is MNHEY and CDR2 is SVGEGT. Trimming took 4 bases from V and 2 from J; bases not matched to a gene: 9. CDR3 length equals 17 residues. CDR3 in DNA: TGTGCCAGCAGTTCCGTCTCGACAGGGGGGGCCTACAATGAGCAGTTCTTC. Its protein is CASSSVSTGGAYNEQFF.